The rows below give T cell receptor beta chains drawn from one sample of a study of identical twins. Via MiXCR, TCRdb re-called the 5' RACE reads, giving one row per CDR3 protein. The table lists about 210,000 distinct CDR3 sequences, less than 10% of them singletons. Source material: memory (CD45RO+) T cells sorted from blood. The receptors come from a woman between 18 and 29 years old in good health. Each CDR3 is given with its conserved first and last residue. The D gene is left open where the match is weak. Rows may omit the clone size; those that give it use once, few, many or a size class.

>-|TRBV4-2|many|TRBJ2-3
TGTGCCAGCAGCCAAGGGGAGAGCGCCCGCACAGATACGCAGTATTTT
CASSQGESARTDTQYF
>-|TRBV2|-|TRBJ2-7
TGTGCCAGCAGTGAAAGGGGCGCTTTTGACGAGCAGTACTTC
CASSERGAFDEQYF
>TRBD1|TRBV20-1|many|TRBJ1-2
TGCAGTGCCCTCCCGGGGACAGACTATGGCTACACCTTC
CSALPGTDYGYTF
>-|TRBV12-3/TRBV12-4|many|TRBJ1-5
TGTGCCAGCAGTTCCACCTCCGTCGGGGGGTATTTGAGCAATCAGCCCCAGCATTTT
CASSSTSVGGYLSNQPQHF
>-|TRBV6-5|few|TRBJ1-2
TGTGCCAGCAGTTTAACGGCAGGGACTAACTATGGCTACACCTTC
CASSLTAGTNYGYTF
>TRBD1|TRBV5-1|many|TRBJ2-1
TGCGCCAGCAGCACCGGGACAGGGGTTCTTAATGAGCAGTTCTTC
CASSTGTGVLNEQFF
>-|TRBV2|-|TRBJ2-3
TGTGCCAGCAGCGTACGCCGGGGGGATACGCAGTATTTT
CASSVRRGDTQYF
>-|TRBV29-1|few|TRBJ2-3
TGCAGCGTTGAAGATCTCACGGGGCGGATGTCAGATACGCAGTATTTT
CSVEDLTGRMSDTQYF
>TRBD2|TRBV18|-|TRBJ2-1
TGTGCCAGCTCTGCCGGGACTAGCGGGCCTGAGCAGTTCTTC
CASSAGTSGPEQFF
>TRBD2|TRBV7-2|-|TRBJ2-5
TGTGCCAGCAGCTTAGGGGCGGGAGAGCTGGAGACCCAGTACTTC
CASSLGAGELETQYF
>-|TRBV24-1|few|TRBJ2-3
TGTGCCACCAGTGATTTGCTGGTAGATACGCAGTATTTT
CATSDLLVDTQYF
>-|TRBV12-3/TRBV12-4|-|TRBJ1-6
TGTGCCAGCAGTTTATTAGTCGGGGGAAATCTCCACTTT
CASSLLVGGNLHF
>-|TRBV20-1|few|TRBJ1-5
TGCAGTGCCACGAACAGGGTCGGCAATCAGCCCCAGCATTTT
CSATNRVGNQPQHF
>-|TRBV20-1|-|TRBJ1-2
TGCAGTGCTTTCCAGGTGCCCTATGGCTACACCTTC
CSAFQVPYGYTF
>-|TRBV2|few|TRBJ2-5
TGTGCCAGCAGTTCCGGGGCAGGGCGGGGAGAGACCCAGTACTTC
CASSSGAGRGETQYF
>-|TRBV18|-|TRBJ2-6
TGTGCCAGCTCACCAGGAGAGGGTCGGTCTGGGGCCAACGTCCTGACTTTC
CASSPGEGRSGANVLTF
>-|TRBV5-1|many|TRBJ1-1
TGCGCCAGCAGCTTTGCCGGGTCCGGAGAAGCTTTCTTT
CASSFAGSGEAFF
>TRBD1|TRBV27|many|TRBJ1-2
TGTGCCAGCAGTTGGACAGGGGGTTTCTATGGCTACACCTTC
CASSWTGGFYGYTF
>-|TRBV5-1|-|TRBJ1-1
TGCGCCAGCAGCTCACAATCAGGGAGAACTGAAGCTTTCTTT
CASSSQSGRTEAFF
>-|TRBV7-9|-|TRBJ1-2
TGTGCCAGCAGCTTAGTTGCCAGTGGCTACACCTTC
CASSLVASGYTF
>TRBD2|TRBV20-1|many|TRBJ2-7
TGCAGTGCTAGAGATCTCGCGGGAGGCTCCTACGAGCAGTACTTC
CSARDLAGGSYEQYF
>-|TRBV29-1|many|TRBJ2-7
TGCAGCGTTGGGGGACCCTCCTACGAGCAGTACTTC
CSVGGPSYEQYF
>-|TRBV7-6|-|TRBJ1-1
TGTGCCAGCAGCTTAGGATTCAGTGGGAACACTGAAGCTTTCTTT
CASSLGFSGNTEAFF